The source of this T cell receptor beta chain is a study of beta chain features in type 1 diabetes. Whole-study findings and limits: Significant though moderate, a shortening of TCRB CDR3s appeared in all four CD4+ subsets of Type 1 diabetes patients.

The study reverse transcribed the entire isolated RNA, so it sequenced expressed TCRB transcripts. Assay: immunoSEQ multiplex PCR; the TCRdb copy retains only in-frame clones and omits some. The sample carries some 350,000 clones, around a tenth recorded once. A few counts support this clone. Its specificity is not known. Per the germline V gene, CDR1 is SGHTA and CDR2 is FQGNSA. V gave up 5 bases and J gave up 0 bases, with 13 bases separating them. This CDR3 has 15 residues. The gene calls are TRBV7-2 and TRBJ1-1; D not certain. This clonotype was obtained from a man aged 25-45 years with type 1 diabetes. Sequencing input: central memory CD4+ T cells from blood. CDR3 amino acids: CASSPYDGLNTEAFF. CDR3 in DNA: TGTGCCAGCAGCCCTTATGACGGATTGAACACTGAAGCTTTCTTT.